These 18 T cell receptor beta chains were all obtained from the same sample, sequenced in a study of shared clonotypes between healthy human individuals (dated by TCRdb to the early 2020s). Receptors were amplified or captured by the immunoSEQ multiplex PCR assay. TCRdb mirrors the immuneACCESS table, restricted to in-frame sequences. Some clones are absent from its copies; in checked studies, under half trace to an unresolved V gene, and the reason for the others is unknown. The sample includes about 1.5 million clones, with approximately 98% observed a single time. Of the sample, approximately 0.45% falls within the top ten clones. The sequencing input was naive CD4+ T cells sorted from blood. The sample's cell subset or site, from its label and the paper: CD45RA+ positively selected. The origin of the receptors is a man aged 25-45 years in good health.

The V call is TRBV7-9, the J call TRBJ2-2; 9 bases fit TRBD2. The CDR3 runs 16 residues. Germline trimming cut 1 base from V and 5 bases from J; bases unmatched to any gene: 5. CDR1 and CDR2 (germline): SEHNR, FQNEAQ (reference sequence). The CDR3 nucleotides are TGTGCCAGCAGCTTAGTTCCTAGCGGGAAAACCGGGGAGCTGTTTTTT. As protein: CASSLVPSGKTGELFF.

The CDR3 coding sequence is TGCGCCAGCAGCTTGGAACAGGGGAGGAACACTGAAGCTTTCTTT. This gives the protein CASSLEQGRNTEAFF. This rearrangement joins TRBV5-1 to TRBJ1-1, with 7 positions matching TRBD1. CDR3 length: 15 amino acids. The ends lost 0 bases at V and 1 base at J; junction bases unmatched: 3. Germline loops: CDR1 SGHRS, CDR2 YFSETQ.

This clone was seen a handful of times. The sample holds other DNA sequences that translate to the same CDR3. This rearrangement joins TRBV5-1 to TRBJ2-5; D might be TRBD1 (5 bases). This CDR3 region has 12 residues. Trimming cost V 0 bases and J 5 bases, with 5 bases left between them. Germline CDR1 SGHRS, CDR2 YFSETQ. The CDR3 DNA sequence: TGCGCCAGCAGCTTGGAGGGGGAGACCCAGTACTTC. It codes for CASSLEGETQYF.

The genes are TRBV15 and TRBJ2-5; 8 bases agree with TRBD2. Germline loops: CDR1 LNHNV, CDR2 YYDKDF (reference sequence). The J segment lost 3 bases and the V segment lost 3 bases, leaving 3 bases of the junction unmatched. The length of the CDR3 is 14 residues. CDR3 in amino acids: CATSRRAGEETQYF. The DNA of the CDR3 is TGTGCCACCAGCAGGAGAGCGGGAGAAGAGACCCAGTACTTC.

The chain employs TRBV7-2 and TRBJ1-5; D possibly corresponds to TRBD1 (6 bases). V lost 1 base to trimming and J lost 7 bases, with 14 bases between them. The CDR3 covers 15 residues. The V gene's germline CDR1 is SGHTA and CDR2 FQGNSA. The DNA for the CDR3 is TGTGCCAGCAGCTTAGAGGGGGTGCGTTCACAGCCCCAGCATTTT. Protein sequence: CASSLEGVRSQPQHF.

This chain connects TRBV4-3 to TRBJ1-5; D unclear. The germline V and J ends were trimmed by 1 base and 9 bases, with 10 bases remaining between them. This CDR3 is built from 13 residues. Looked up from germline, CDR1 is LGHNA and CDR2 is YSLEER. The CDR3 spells CASSQGPERPQHF. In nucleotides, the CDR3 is TGCGCCAGCAGCCAAGGCCCCGAGCGGCCCCAGCATTTT.

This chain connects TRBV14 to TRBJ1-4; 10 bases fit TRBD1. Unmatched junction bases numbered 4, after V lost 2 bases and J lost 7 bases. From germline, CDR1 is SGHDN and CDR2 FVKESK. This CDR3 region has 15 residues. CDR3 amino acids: CASSQMGQGSEKLFF. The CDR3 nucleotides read TGTGCCAGCAGCCAAATGGGACAGGGGAGTGAAAAACTGTTTTTT.

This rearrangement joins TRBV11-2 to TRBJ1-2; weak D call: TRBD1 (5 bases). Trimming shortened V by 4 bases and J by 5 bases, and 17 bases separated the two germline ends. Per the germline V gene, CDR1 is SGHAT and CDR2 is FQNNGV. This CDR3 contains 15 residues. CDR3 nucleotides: TGTGCCAGCAGCTATCGCCCGGGGGGGAAGTATGGCTACACCTTC. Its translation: CASSYRPGGKYGYTF.

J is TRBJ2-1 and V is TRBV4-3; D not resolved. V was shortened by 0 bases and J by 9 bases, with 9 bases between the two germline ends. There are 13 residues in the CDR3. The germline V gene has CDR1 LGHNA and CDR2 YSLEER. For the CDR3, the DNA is TGCGCCAGCAGCCAAGATGCGCTGACTGAGCAGTTCTTC. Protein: CASSQDALTEQFF.

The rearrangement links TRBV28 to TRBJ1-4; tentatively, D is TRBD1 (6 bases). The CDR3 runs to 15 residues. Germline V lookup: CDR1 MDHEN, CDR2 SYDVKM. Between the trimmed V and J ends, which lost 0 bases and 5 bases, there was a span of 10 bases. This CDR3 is CASSLWGATNEKLFF. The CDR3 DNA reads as TGTGCCAGCAGTTTATGGGGGGCGACGAATGAAAAACTGTTTTTT.

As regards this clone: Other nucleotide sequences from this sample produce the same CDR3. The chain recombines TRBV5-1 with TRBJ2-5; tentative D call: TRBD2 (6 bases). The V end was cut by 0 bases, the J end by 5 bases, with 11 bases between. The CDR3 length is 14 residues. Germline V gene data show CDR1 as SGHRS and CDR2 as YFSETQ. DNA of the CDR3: TGCGCCAGCAGCTTGGCTCCGGGAGAGGAGACCCAGTACTTC. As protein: CASSLAPGEETQYF.

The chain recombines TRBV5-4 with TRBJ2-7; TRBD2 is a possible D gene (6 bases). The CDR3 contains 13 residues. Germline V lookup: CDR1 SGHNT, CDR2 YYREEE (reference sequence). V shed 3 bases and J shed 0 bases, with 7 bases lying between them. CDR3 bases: TGTGCCAGCAGCTGGGGGGTCTCCTACGAGCAGTACTTC. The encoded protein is CASSWGVSYEQYF.

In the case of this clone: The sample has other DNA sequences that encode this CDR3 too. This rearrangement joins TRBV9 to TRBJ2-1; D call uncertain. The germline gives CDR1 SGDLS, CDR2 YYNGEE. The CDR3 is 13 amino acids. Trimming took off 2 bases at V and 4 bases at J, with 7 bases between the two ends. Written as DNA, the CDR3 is TGTGCCAGCAGCGTTACGGTTTACAATGAGCAGTTCTTC. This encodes CASSVTVYNEQFF.

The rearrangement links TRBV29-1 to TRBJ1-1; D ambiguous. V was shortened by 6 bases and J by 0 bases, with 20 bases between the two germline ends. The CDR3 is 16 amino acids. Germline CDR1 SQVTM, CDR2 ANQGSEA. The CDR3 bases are TGCAGCGTGCACTACCTACAGAGAACAATGAACACTGAAGCTTTCTTT. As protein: CSVHYLQRTMNTEAFF. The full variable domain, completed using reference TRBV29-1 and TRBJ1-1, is SAVISQKPSRDICQRGTSLTIQCQVDSQVTMMFWYRQQPGQSLTLIATANQGSEATYESGFVIDKFPISRPNLTFSTLTVSNMSPEDSSIYLCSVHYLQRTMNTEAFFGQGTRLTVV.

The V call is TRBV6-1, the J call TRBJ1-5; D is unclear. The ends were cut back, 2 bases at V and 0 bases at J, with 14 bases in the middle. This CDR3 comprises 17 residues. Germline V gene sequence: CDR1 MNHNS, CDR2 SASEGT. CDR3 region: CASSEIWAGTSNQPQHF. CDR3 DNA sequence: TGTGCCAGCAGTGAAATCTGGGCGGGAACTAGCAATCAGCCCCAGCATTTT.

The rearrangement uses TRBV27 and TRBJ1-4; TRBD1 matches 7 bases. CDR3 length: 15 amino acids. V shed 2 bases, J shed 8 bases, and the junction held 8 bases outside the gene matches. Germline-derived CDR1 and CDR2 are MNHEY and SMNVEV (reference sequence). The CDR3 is CASSLQGGGSEKLFF. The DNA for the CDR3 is TGTGCCAGCAGTTTACAAGGGGGCGGTTCAGAAAAACTGTTTTTT. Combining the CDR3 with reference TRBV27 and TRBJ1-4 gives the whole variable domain EAQVTQNPRYLITVTGKKLTVTCSQNMNHEYMSWYRQDPGLGLRQIYYSMNVEVTDKGDVPEGYKVSRKEKRNFPLILESPSPNQTSLYFCASSLQGGGSEKLFFGSGTQLSVL.

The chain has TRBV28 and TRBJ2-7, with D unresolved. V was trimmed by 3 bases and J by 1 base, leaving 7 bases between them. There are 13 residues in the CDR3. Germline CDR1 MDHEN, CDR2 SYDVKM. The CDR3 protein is CASSFLTSYEQYF. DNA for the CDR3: TGTGCCAGCAGTTTCCTAACTTCCTACGAGCAGTACTTC.

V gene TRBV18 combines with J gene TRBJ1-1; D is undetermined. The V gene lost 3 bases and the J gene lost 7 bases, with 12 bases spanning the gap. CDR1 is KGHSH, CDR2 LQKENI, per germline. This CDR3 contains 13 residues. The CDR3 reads CASSPLLSGEAFF. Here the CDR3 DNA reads TGTGCCAGCTCACCCTTGTTAAGCGGTGAAGCTTTCTTT.